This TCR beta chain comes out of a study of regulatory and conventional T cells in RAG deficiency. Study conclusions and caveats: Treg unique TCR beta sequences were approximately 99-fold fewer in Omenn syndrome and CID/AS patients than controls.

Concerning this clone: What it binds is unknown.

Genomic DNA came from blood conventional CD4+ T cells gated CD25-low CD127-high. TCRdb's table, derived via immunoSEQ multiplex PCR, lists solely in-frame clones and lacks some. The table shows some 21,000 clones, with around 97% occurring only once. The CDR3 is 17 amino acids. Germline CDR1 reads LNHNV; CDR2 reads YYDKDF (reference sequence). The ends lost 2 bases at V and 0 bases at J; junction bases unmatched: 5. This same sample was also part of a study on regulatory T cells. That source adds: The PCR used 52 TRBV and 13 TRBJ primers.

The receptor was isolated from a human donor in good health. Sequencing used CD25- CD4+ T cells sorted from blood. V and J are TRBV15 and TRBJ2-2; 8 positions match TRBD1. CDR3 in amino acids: CATSRLQGGANTGELFF. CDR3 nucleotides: TGTGCCACCAGCAGACTACAGGGGGGAGCGAACACCGGGGAGCTGTTTTTT.